This T cell receptor (beta chain) was observed in a study of blood T cell repertoires in COVID-19. In the study overall: Spain, Italy and the United States supplied samples that represented acute and convalescent COVID-19.

This CDR3 region has 13 residues. Germline CDR1 reads MNHEY; CDR2 reads SVGEGT. V was cut by 2 bases and J by 0 bases, with 4 bases left in between. This table comes from immunoSEQ multiplex PCR, and its TCRdb copy is limited to in-frame clones, with some not included. The sample consists of roughly 200,000 clones, 80% to 85% of them appearing once. The rearrangement links TRBV6-2 or TRBV6-3 to TRBJ1-1; D not certain. The receptor was derived from an elderly woman with COVID-19, enrolled during active disease. The sample comprised peripheral blood. In DNA form, the CDR3 reads TGTGCCAGCAGTTACCAGGTGAACACTGAAGCTTTCTTT. Protein sequence: CASSYQVNTEAFF.